These T cell receptor beta chains were read from a single sample in a study of control samples from healthy donors and cancer patients. This table comes from immunoSEQ multiplex PCR, and its TCRdb copy is limited to in-frame clones, with some not included. In the table there are 150,000 to 200,000 clones, 90% of which are singletons. Sequenced input: blood. The receptors originated from a woman between 45 and 65 years old in good health. Both conserved end residues are part of each CDR3. Each record gives: D gene, clone size, J gene, V gene, CDR3 DNA, CDR3 protein. A D gene is named only where the DNA matches it firmly. Clone size is given for some rows only: seen once, a few or many times, or a class if the clone is expanded.

. . TRBJ2-1 TRBV30 TGTGCCTGGAGTAGACAGACAAGCTCCTACAATGAGCAGTTCTTC CAWSRQTSSYNEQFF
TRBD2 few TRBJ2-7 TRBV7-2 TGTGCCAGCACTAATTCGGCGGGGGTTTACGAGCAGTACTTC CASTNSAGVYEQYF
. . TRBJ1-2 TRBV5-1 TGCGCCAGTCGGACGTTCGACGGCTACACCTTC CASRTFDGYTF
. . TRBJ1-1 TRBV19 TGTGCCAGTAGTTGGGACGGATCCTACACTGAAGCTTTCTTT CASSWDGSYTEAFF
TRBD1 . TRBJ2-3 TRBV5-4 TGTGCCAGCAGCTTGTGGGGACAGGGGGTTCGGTCGCAGTATTTT CASSLWGQGVRSQYF
. . TRBJ1-2 TRBV18 TGTGCCAGCTCACCTCCGAGTAGGGCTAACTATGGCTACACCTTC CASSPPSRANYGYTF
. . TRBJ2-7 TRBV9 TGTGCCAGCAGCTCCGGGGACAAGAGCTCCTACGAGCAGTACTTC CASSSGDKSSYEQYF
. . TRBJ1-1 TRBV6-5 TGTGCCAGCAGTTACTCGTCGGTGAACACTGAAGCTTTCTTT CASSYSSVNTEAFF
TRBD1 . TRBJ2-5 TRBV9 TGTGCCAGCAGCGTAGCAGGGGGATCTCACCAAGAGACCCAGTACTTC CASSVAGGSHQETQYF
TRBD2 . TRBJ2-1 TRBV4-1 TGCGCCAGCAGCCAAGAGTCGAAGCGGGGGGGCAGGTACAATGAGCAGTTCTTC CASSQESKRGGRYNEQFF
TRBD1 once TRBJ2-2 TRBV7-9 TGTGCCAGCAGCTTACCAAGGACAGGCACCGGGGAGCTGTTTTTT CASSLPRTGTGELFF
. . TRBJ2-2 TRBV28 TGTGCCAGCAGTCTAACCCCCGGCAGAAGAGGCGCCGGGGAGCTGTTTTTT CASSLTPGRRGAGELFF
TRBD1 . TRBJ1-1 TRBV18 TGTGCCAGCTCACCGAATATCGACAGGGGGCAATCTGAAGCTTTCTTT CASSPNIDRGQSEAFF
. . TRBJ2-7 TRBV5-4 TGTGCCAGCAGCATAGGGGGACCATCACCCTACGAGCAGTACTTC CASSIGGPSPYEQYF
. . TRBJ2-1 TRBV21-1 TGTGCCAGCAGCAAATTTGGTCCTAGCGGGAGTAGGTACAATGAGCAGTTCTTC CASSKFGPSGSRYNEQFF
. once TRBJ2-5 TRBV11-3 TGTGCCAGCAGCTTACAGAGCGGCGGCGGGGAGACCCAGTACTTC CASSLQSGGGETQYF
. . TRBJ2-5 TRBV5-1 TGCGCCAGCAGCTTGGAAGGCCAAGAGACCCAGTACTTC CASSLEGQETQYF
. few TRBJ2-3 TRBV11-2 TGTGCCAGCAGCTTAGAGGTGGGCCGGGGAGTCAGAGATACGCAGTATTTT CASSLEVGRGVRDTQYF
. . TRBJ2-7 TRBV5-1 TGCGCCAGCAGCTGGGCCGAGGGCAGGACCTCCTACGAGCAGTACTTC CASSWAEGRTSYEQYF